This is a list of T cell receptor beta chains from one sample in a study of vaccination and CD4 T cells after COVID-19. Their target antigens are unknown. TCRdb processed the PCR reads anew with MiXCR; each CDR3 protein has one entry. The sample shows several thousand distinct CDR3 sequences, 53% of them seen only once. The material sequenced was CD4+ T cells from blood, cultured in vitro. Source of these receptors: a human donor in good health. Each CDR3 is given with its conserved first and last residue. The order of the fields is V gene, clone size, J gene, D gene, CDR3 DNA, CDR3 protein. A D gene is named only where the DNA matches it firmly. Part of the rows lack a size; the others show once, few, many or a class for expanded clones.

V gene: TRBV2
clone size: NA
J gene: TRBJ2-7
D gene: NA
CDR3 DNA: TGTGCCAGCAGTGAACTTCGGGCACACTACGAGCAGTACTTC
CDR3 protein: CASSELRAHYEQYF

V gene: TRBV3-1
clone size: NA
J gene: TRBJ2-2
D gene: NA
CDR3 DNA: TGTGCCAGCAGCCCACTCACCGGGGAGCTGTTTTTT
CDR3 protein: CASSPLTGELFF

V gene: TRBV7-2
clone size: medium-sized
J gene: TRBJ1-6
D gene: TRBD1
CDR3 DNA: TGTGCCAGCAGCTCCTACAGGGGCGGTAATTCACCCCTCCACTTT
CDR3 protein: CASSSYRGGNSPLHF

V gene: TRBV7-9
clone size: NA
J gene: TRBJ1-2
D gene: NA
CDR3 DNA: TGTGCCAGCAGCTTAACCCCAAGTGCAGCCGGGAGAGGCTACACCTTC
CDR3 protein: CASSLTPSAAGRGYTF

V gene: TRBV12-5
clone size: NA
J gene: TRBJ2-1
D gene: NA
CDR3 DNA: TGTGCTAGTGGTTCTGCCGGGCGGGGTCAGCAGTTCTTC
CDR3 protein: CASGSAGRGQQFF

V gene: TRBV6-1
clone size: NA
J gene: TRBJ2-1
D gene: TRBD2
CDR3 DNA: TGTGCCAGCAGCCTCCGACTAGCGGCTTACAATGAGCAGTTCTTC
CDR3 protein: CASSLRLAAYNEQFF

V gene: TRBV7-2
clone size: few
J gene: TRBJ2-5
D gene: NA
CDR3 DNA: TGTGCCAGCAGCCCTCTCGGGGATCAAGAGACCCAGTACTTC
CDR3 protein: CASSPLGDQETQYF

V gene: TRBV6-1
clone size: few
J gene: TRBJ1-5
D gene: TRBD1
CDR3 DNA: TGTGCCAGCAGCACAAGACACACAGGGGGTAGTCAGCCCCAGCATTTT
CDR3 protein: CASSTRHTGGSQPQHF

V gene: TRBV25-1
clone size: NA
J gene: TRBJ2-1
D gene: NA
CDR3 DNA: TGTGCCAGCCGTACAGGCTCAAGCTACAATGAGCAGTTCTTC
CDR3 protein: CASRTGSSYNEQFF

V gene: TRBV2
clone size: NA
J gene: TRBJ2-7
D gene: NA
CDR3 DNA: TGTGCCAGCAGTGAATCGGGAACTACCTACGAGCAGTACTTC
CDR3 protein: CASSESGTTYEQYF

V gene: TRBV6-5
clone size: few
J gene: TRBJ1-2
D gene: NA
CDR3 DNA: TGTGCCAGCAGTTCAACTAACTATGGCTACACCTTC
CDR3 protein: CASSSTNYGYTF

V gene: TRBV2
clone size: few
J gene: TRBJ1-2
D gene: NA
CDR3 DNA: TGTGCCAGCAAGCCGGACAGAACCCCGGGGGGGGGCTACACCTTC
CDR3 protein: CASKPDRTPGGGYTF

V gene: TRBV20-1
clone size: few
J gene: TRBJ2-3
D gene: NA
CDR3 DNA: TGCAGTGCCTCCCCGCTAGCGACTAGCACAGATACGCAGTATTTT
CDR3 protein: CSASPLATSTDTQYF

V gene: TRBV7-2
clone size: NA
J gene: TRBJ2-1
D gene: TRBD2
CDR3 DNA: TGTGCCAGCAGCCACCTGACTAGCGGGAGTCCATACAATGAGCAGTTCTTC
CDR3 protein: CASSHLTSGSPYNEQFF

V gene: TRBV11-3
clone size: NA
J gene: TRBJ2-3
D gene: TRBD1
CDR3 DNA: TGTGCCAGCAGCCGCGGGACAGGTACGCAGTATTTT
CDR3 protein: CASSRGTGTQYF

V gene: TRBV6-1
clone size: few
J gene: TRBJ1-5
D gene: NA
CDR3 DNA: TGTGCCAGTACCCCGGACAGAAGCAATCAGCCCCAGCATTTT
CDR3 protein: CASTPDRSNQPQHF

V gene: TRBV20-1
clone size: NA
J gene: TRBJ2-1
D gene: TRBD2
CDR3 DNA: TGCAGTGCGGACACGGGAGGTTTCAACAATGAGCAGTTCTTC
CDR3 protein: CSADTGGFNNEQFF

V gene: TRBV12-3/TRBV12-4
clone size: few
J gene: TRBJ2-5
D gene: NA
CDR3 DNA: TGTGCCAGCAGTTTCGGGGGGCTGGAGACCCAGTACTTC
CDR3 protein: CASSFGGLETQYF

V gene: TRBV6-1
clone size: NA
J gene: TRBJ2-7
D gene: TRBD2
CDR3 DNA: TGTGCCAGCAGGCCCCCTGGGGGGGTCTACGAGCAGTACTTC
CDR3 protein: CASRPPGGVYEQYF

V gene: TRBV9
clone size: NA
J gene: TRBJ1-6
D gene: NA
CDR3 DNA: TGTGCCAGCAGCGTAGGGGGGGTCAATTCACCCCTCCACTTT
CDR3 protein: CASSVGGVNSPLHF

V gene: TRBV7-9
clone size: few
J gene: TRBJ1-2
D gene: NA
CDR3 DNA: TGTGCCAGCAGTTACTCAATCGCCGGGGGCTATGGCTACACCTTC
CDR3 protein: CASSYSIAGGYGYTF

V gene: TRBV5-1
clone size: NA
J gene: TRBJ1-3
D gene: NA
CDR3 DNA: TGCGCCAGCAGCTTGGCGGGACTCTCTGGAAACACCATATATTTT
CDR3 protein: CASSLAGLSGNTIYF

V gene: TRBV6-5
clone size: few
J gene: TRBJ1-1
D gene: TRBD1
CDR3 DNA: TGTGCCAGCAGTTACGATCCAGGGGGCACTGAAGCTTTCTTT
CDR3 protein: CASSYDPGGTEAFF

V gene: TRBV20-1
clone size: NA
J gene: TRBJ1-5
D gene: TRBD1
CDR3 DNA: TGCAGTGCTTCGGGGACAGGGACTAAGAGTAGCAATCAGCCCCAGCATTTT
CDR3 protein: CSASGTGTKSSNQPQHF

V gene: TRBV20-1
clone size: once
J gene: TRBJ1-3
D gene: TRBD1
CDR3 DNA: TGCAGTGCTAGAGGGGACAGGGCTGGAAACACCATATATTTT
CDR3 protein: CSARGDRAGNTIYF

V gene: TRBV7-8
clone size: NA
J gene: TRBJ1-1
D gene: NA
CDR3 DNA: TGTGCCAGCAGCTTATTCGCTGCAGAAGCTTTCTTT
CDR3 protein: CASSLFAAEAFF

V gene: TRBV30
clone size: NA
J gene: TRBJ1-1
D gene: NA
CDR3 DNA: TGTGCCGGACAACAAGGAGATAAGAACACTGAAGCTTTCTTT
CDR3 protein: CAGQQGDKNTEAFF

V gene: TRBV28
clone size: NA
J gene: TRBJ1-2
D gene: NA
CDR3 DNA: TGTGCCAGCAGTTTGGTGGGGTTTAACTATGGCTACACCTTC
CDR3 protein: CASSLVGFNYGYTF

V gene: TRBV6-5
clone size: NA
J gene: TRBJ1-1
D gene: NA
CDR3 DNA: TGTGCCAGCAGTTCCAGGGGGAACACTGAAGCTTTCTTT
CDR3 protein: CASSSRGNTEAFF